These 25 T cell receptor beta chains share one sample of origin, sequenced in a study of T cells in Graves' hyperthyroidism and ophthalmopathy. Amplification of TCR beta CDR3 regions was performed using RNA transcripts as template. A set of HTBI primers served as the primers for a first-round RT-PCR of the TCR CDR3. TCRdb called the multiplex PCR reads again in MiXCR, with one record for every CDR3 protein. The sample lists around 200,000 distinct CDR3 sequences; about 18% were seen once. The sample was blood. These receptors came from a woman aged 50 to 60 with Graves' hyperthyroidism.

This clonotype was picked up many times. The gene calls are TRBV11-2 and TRBJ2-1, with D possibly matching TRBD2 (7 bases). The CDR3 has 16 amino acids. V lost 5 bases to trimming and J lost 6 bases, with 20 bases between them. Looked up from germline, CDR1 is SGHAT and CDR2 is FQNNGV. CDR3 coding DNA: TGTGCCAGCAGCGATAGGGGGGGCCCCGTTATCAATGAGCAGTTCTTC. It translates to CASSDRGGPVINEQFF. Full variable domain (remainder filled in from reference TRBV11-2 and TRBJ2-1): EAGVAQSPRYKIIEKRQSVAFWCNPISGHATLYWYQQILGQGPKLLIQFQNNGVVDDSQLPKDRFSAERLKGVDSTLKIQPAKLEDSAVYLCASSDRGGPVINEQFFGPGTRLTVL.

The chain has TRBV19 and TRBJ1-1; TRBD1 might be the D (5 bases). The CDR3 loop spans 13 amino acids. The germline gives CDR1 LNHDA, CDR2 SQIVND (reference sequence). The CDR3 protein is CVSKVRADTEAFF. The CDR3 bases are TGTGTCAGCAAGGTCAGGGCGGACACTGAAGCTTTCTTT.

This clonotype was detected ten times or more. The V call is TRBV7-9, the J call TRBJ2-5; D remains ambiguous. The ends were cut back, 2 bases at V and 2 bases at J, with 9 bases in the middle. Germline V CDR1 and CDR2: SEHNR, FQNEAQ (reference sequence). There are 14 residues in the CDR3. This chain's CDR3 is CASSLLGYQETQYF. CDR3 coding DNA: TGTGCCAGCAGCTTATTAGGCTATCAAGAGACCCAGTACTTC.

With regard to this clonotype: A read error may be the cause here, since a much bigger clone is one base away. This chain joins TRBV2 and TRBJ2-4; D gene ambiguous. The CDR3 extends over 13 amino acids. The V gene lost 7 bases and the J gene lost 1 base, with 8 bases spanning the gap. Germline CDR1 is SNHLY and CDR2 is FYNNEI. CDR3 sequence (DNA): TGTGCCAGCATGTGGGCGGCCAAAAACATTCAGTACTTC. This sequence encodes CASMWAAKNIQYF.

This clonotype was found many times. A junction end diverges from the germline sequence, so it may reflect a read error. The V call is TRBV19, the J call TRBJ2-5; 7 bases are a match to TRBD1. This CDR3 contains 15 residues. Germline V gene lookup returns CDR1 LNHDA and CDR2 SQIVND (reference sequence). The CDR3 here is CVSSPGQSFQETQYF. The DNA of the CDR3 is TGTGTCAGTAGTCCGGGACAGAGTTTCCAAGAGACCCAGTACTTC.

This clonotype showed up many times. This chain uses TRBV10-3 with TRBJ1-4, with D unclear. The CDR3 is 15 amino acids. The V end lost 0 bases, the J end lost 8 bases, and 13 bases lay between the germline ends. The germline V gene has CDR1 ENHRY and CDR2 SYGVKD. The CDR3 region is CAISESLTVGEKLFF. Here the CDR3 DNA reads TGTGCCATCAGTGAGTCTTTAACAGTTGGGGAAAAACTGTTTTTT.

The table lists this clonotype with many counts. This sequence joins TRBV4-1 and TRBJ1-1, with D tentatively TRBD1 (5 bases). V gave up 0 bases and J gave up 0 bases, with 5 bases separating them. The CDR3 covers 14 residues. The germline V gene encodes CDR1 MGHRA and CDR2 YSYEKL. CDR3 DNA: TGCGCCAGCAGCCAAGACAGGGTGAACACTGAAGCTTTCTTT. The encoded protein is CASSQDRVNTEAFF.

This clonotype showed up many times. The chain is built from TRBV18 and TRBJ2-5, with D possibly TRBD2 on 5 matching bases. Germline V gives CDR1 KGHSH, CDR2 LQKENI. This CDR3 has 14 amino acids. V lost 0 bases to trimming and J lost 4 bases, with 9 bases between them. CDR3 residues: CASSPPGSRETQYF. In DNA form, the CDR3 reads TGTGCCAGCTCACCACCGGGGAGTCGAGAGACCCAGTACTTC.

This clonotype occurred many times. The rearrangement links TRBV5-5 to TRBJ1-2; perhaps TRBD1 as D (6 bases). The CDR3 extends over 13 amino acids. Trimming left V 0 bases short and J 6 bases short, with 9 bases between. Germline assignment: CDR1 SGHKS and CDR2 YYEKEE (reference sequence). CDR3 DNA sequence: TGTGCCAGCAGCTTGGTGGGGGCCGATGGCTACACCTTC. Its protein is CASSLVGADGYTF.

In this sample, this clonotype turned up many times. The rearrangement links TRBV10-3 to TRBJ1-1; D perhaps matches TRBD1 (6 bases). In germline, CDR1 is ENHRY, CDR2 SYGVKD. This CDR3 is built from 12 residues. Trimming pared 5 bases from V and 5 bases from J, leaving 9 bases between. CDR3 in amino acids: CAISQQGTEAFF. The CDR3 DNA sequence: TGTGCCATCAGTCAACAGGGAACTGAAGCTTTCTTT.

This clonotype was observed many times. The chain employs TRBV3-1 and TRBJ2-1; no clear D gene. Trimming cost V 1 base and J 7 bases, with 5 bases left between them. CDR1 and CDR2 (germline): LGHDT, YNNKEL (reference sequence). The CDR3 loop spans 12 amino acids. The CDR3 here is CASSQVTNEQFF. CDR3 bases: TGTGCCAGCAGCCAAGTTACGAATGAGCAGTTCTTC.

This clonotype was found many times. V is TRBV2 and J is TRBJ2-2; 13 bases map to TRBD2. V lost 6 bases to trimming and J lost 7 bases; unmatched junction nucleotides: 8. Per the germline V gene, CDR1 is SNHLY and CDR2 is FYNNEI. There are 16 residues in the CDR3. DNA of the CDR3: TGTGCCAGCAGGGGGGGACTAGCGGGGATTATCGGGGAGCTGTTTTTT. Protein product: CASRGGLAGIIGELFF.

At least ten counts were recorded for this clonotype. The rearrangement joins TRBV6-1 to TRBJ1-2; 7 nucleotides agree with TRBD1. Trimming removed 8 bases from V and 2 bases from J; junction bases left unmatched: 5. The CDR3 consists of 13 residues. The germline V gene has CDR1 MNHNS and CDR2 SASEGT. CDR3 sequence (DNA): TGTGCCAGCGCCCTACAGGGGAACTATGGCTACACCTTC. Protein: CASALQGNYGYTF.

This clonotype was recorded at least ten times. The J gene is TRBJ1-6, the V gene TRBV19, with 9 bases fitting TRBD1. This CDR3 region has 15 residues. Germline V CDR1 and CDR2: LNHDA, SQIVND (reference sequence). V was pared by 5 bases and J by 8 bases, with 7 bases of the junction left unmatched. CDR3 residues: CASSSWTGEDSPLHF. Written as DNA, the CDR3 is TGTGCCAGTAGTTCTTGGACAGGGGAGGATTCACCCCTCCACTTT. The full variable domain, completed using reference TRBV19 and TRBJ1-6, is DGGITQSPKYLFRKEGQNVTLSCEQNLNHDAMYWYRQDPGQGLRLIYYSQIVNDFQKGDIAEGYSVSREKKESFPLTVTSAQKNPTAFYLCASSSWTGEDSPLHFGNGTRLTVT.

In this sample, this clonotype turned up many times. This chain connects TRBV5-6 to TRBJ2-4, with TRBD1 matching 12 bases. The CDR3 length is 15 residues. Germline CDR1 and CDR2: SGHDT and YYEEEE. V lost 2 bases, J lost 8 bases, and 5 bases stayed unmatched. The CDR3 sequence is CASSLPGQGAYIQYF. DNA for the CDR3: TGTGCCAGCAGCTTACCGGGACAGGGGGCATACATTCAGTACTTC.

This clonotype was counted at least ten times. V usage is TRBV2 and J usage is TRBJ2-2; TRBD2 is a possible D gene (6 bases). CDR1 is SNHLY, CDR2 FYNNEI, per germline. Trimming stripped 6 bases from V and 2 bases from J, with 16 bases between. This CDR3 region has 16 residues. CDR3 nucleotide sequence: TGTGCCAGCAGGGCGCCGGCGGGACTCAACACCGGGGAGCTGTTTTTT. It is translated as CASRAPAGLNTGELFF. Looking up the rest from reference TRBV2 and TRBJ2-2 gives the full variable domain: EPEVTQTPSHQVTQMGQEVILRCVPISNHLYFYWYRQILGQKVEFLVSFYNNEISEKSEIFDDQFSVERPDGSNFTLKIRSTKLEDSAMYFCASRAPAGLNTGELFFGEGSRLTVL.

This clonotype was observed many times. The chain employs TRBV25-1 and TRBJ1-1; a weak D match, TRBD1 (6 bases). V was clipped by 4 bases and J by 2 bases, with 11 bases between them. The CDR3 sequence is 14 residues long. CDR1 MGHDK and CDR2 SYGVNS come from the germline V gene. For the CDR3, the DNA is TGTGCCAGCAGTGGCTTGGACAGCAACACTGAAGCTTTCTTT. Its translation: CASSGLDSNTEAFF.

This clonotype was seen repeatedly, ten times or more. This chain joins TRBV7-9 and TRBJ1-2; D gene uncertain. The CDR3 is 15 amino acids. Trimming stripped 1 base from V and 1 base from J, with 10 bases between. Germline CDR1 and CDR2: SEHNR and FQNEAQ (reference sequence). This chain's CDR3 is CASSLEVAINYGYTF. DNA of the CDR3: TGTGCCAGCAGCTTAGAGGTAGCAATTAACTATGGCTACACCTTC.

This clonotype occurred a few times. The gene calls are TRBV28 and TRBJ2-1, with a weak D call TRBD1 (5 bases). CDR1 and CDR2 (germline): MDHEN, SYDVKM. The V end lost 7 bases, the J end lost 4 bases, and 11 bases lay between the germline ends. This CDR3 region has 13 residues. This CDR3 reads CASNRQGYNEQFF. In DNA, the CDR3 is TGTGCCAGCAATCGGCAGGGATACAATGAGCAGTTCTTC.

This clonotype was counted at least ten times. The chain is built from TRBV7-3 and TRBJ2-5; 10 bases are shared with TRBD2. Trimming took 2 bases from V and 2 from J; bases not matched to a gene: 5. Per the germline V gene, CDR1 is SGHTA and CDR2 is FQGTGA. This CDR3 region has 16 residues. DNA of the CDR3: TGTGCCAGCAGCTTATCGAGCGGGGGGGGACAAGAGACCCAGTACTTC. Protein sequence: CASSLSSGGGQETQYF.

This clonotype was counted many times. The gene calls are TRBV12-3 or TRBV12-4 and TRBJ1-6; 7 bases map to TRBD1. The V and J ends lost 6 bases and 6 bases, in that order; junction bases with no gene match: 8. The CDR3 is made up of 15 amino acids. Here the CDR3 DNA reads TGTGCCAGCAGGCCTGCCGGGACAGCTAATTCACCCCTCCACTTT. It specifies CASRPAGTANSPLHF.

This clonotype has at least ten counts. The chain couples TRBV6-1 to TRBJ1-5; no firm D call. In germline, CDR1 is MNHNS, CDR2 SASEGT. This CDR3 is 14 amino acids long. The germline V and J ends were trimmed by 7 bases and 4 bases, with 14 bases remaining between them. In DNA form, the CDR3 reads TGTGCCAGCATCAATCGGGGATGGAATCAGCCCCAGCATTTT. The encoded protein is CASINRGWNQPQHF.

Concerning this clonotype: A much larger clone is a single base away; this may be a read error. The chain couples TRBV5-1 to TRBJ1-5; the D gene is possibly TRBD1 (6 bases). The CDR3 consists of 15 residues. V was clipped by 5 bases and J by 3 bases, with 15 bases between them. Germline assignment: CDR1 SGHRS and CDR2 YFSETQ. The CDR3 reads CASRLKGGPNQPQHF. The DNA of the CDR3 is TGCGCCAGCAGACTCAAGGGGGGCCCCAATCAGCCCCAGCATTTT.

The chain uses TRBV6-2 or TRBV6-3 and TRBJ2-4; 9 bases line up with TRBD1. The CDR3 runs to 15 residues. Per germline, CDR1 MNHEY and CDR2 SVGEGT. V was clipped by 0 bases and J by 6 bases; unmatched bases: 3. The CDR3 loop is CASSYSAGQGNIQYF. CDR3 nucleotides: TGTGCCAGCAGTTACTCAGCGGGACAGGGAAACATTCAGTACTTC.

The table lists this clonotype with many counts. The rearrangement joins TRBV29-1 to TRBJ1-1; D is unclear. Trimming cost V 3 bases and J 0 bases, with 8 bases left between them. From germline, CDR1 is SQVTM and CDR2 ANQGSEA. The CDR3 is 13 amino acids. CDR3 amino acids: CSVDRPLNTEAFF. Written as DNA, the CDR3 is TGCAGCGTTGACAGGCCCTTGAACACTGAAGCTTTCTTT.